Following are 30 T cell receptor beta chains from one sample sequenced in a study of blood T cell repertoires in COVID-19. Sequencing used immunoSEQ multiplex PCR; TCRdb keeps in-frame clones, though not all of them. Of just under 90,000 clones listed, roughly 90% are singletons. Sequenced: peripheral blood. Source of these receptors: an elderly woman with acute or convalescent COVID-19.

The V gene is TRBV5-6, the J gene TRBJ2-5, with TRBD2 matching 7 bases. Trimming took 4 bases from V and 5 from J; bases not matched to a gene: 8. The CDR3 loop spans 14 amino acids. Per germline, CDR1 SGHDT and CDR2 YYEEEE. The CDR3 loop is CASSKSGGRETQYF. The DNA of the CDR3 is TGTGCCAGCAGCAAATCGGGAGGAAGGGAGACCCAGTACTTC.

The chain links TRBV7-9 to TRBJ1-6; TRBD1 is a possible D gene (6 bases). CDR3 size: 16 residues. The ends were cut back, 3 bases at V and 6 bases at J, with 15 bases in the middle. CDR1 SEHNR and CDR2 FQNEAQ come from the germline V gene (reference sequence). The CDR3 DNA follows: TGTGCCAGCAGCTTCGTGACAGGAGTTTCTAATTCACCCCTCCACTTT. It is translated as CASSFVTGVSNSPLHF.

This chain links TRBV6-5 with TRBJ1-3; 7 bases agree with TRBD1. V lost 7 bases to trimming and J lost 3 bases; unmatched junction nucleotides: 3. This CDR3 region has 13 residues. The germline V gene encodes CDR1 MNHEY and CDR2 SVGAGI. The CDR3 coding sequence is TGTGCCAGCACCCAGGGGGATGGAAACACCATATATTTT. Its translation: CASTQGDGNTIYF.

This chain joins TRBV18 and TRBJ2-7, with 10 bases lining up with TRBD2. Germline V gene data show CDR1 as KGHSH and CDR2 as LQKENI. Trimming removed 2 bases from V and 1 base from J; junction bases left unmatched: 5. The CDR3 contains 16 residues. The CDR3, as DNA: TGTGCCAGCTCACCAAATGGACTAGCGGCGTCCTACGAGCAGTACTTC. Translated, it gives CASSPNGLAASYEQYF.

The gene calls are TRBV24-1 and TRBJ1-5; D is unclear. Trimming cost V 0 bases and J 1 base, with 3 bases left between them. This CDR3 spans 14 amino acids. The germline V gene encodes CDR1 KGHDR and CDR2 SFDVKD. In nucleotides, the CDR3 is TGTGCCACCAGTGATTTGAGCAGCAATCAGCCCCAGCATTTT. Its protein product is CATSDLSSNQPQHF.

The chain employs TRBV7-9 and TRBJ1-2; 10 bases are shared with TRBD1. Germline V gene sequence: CDR1 SEHNR, CDR2 FQNEAQ (reference sequence). With V trimmed by 5 bases and J by 7 bases, 7 bases remained unmatched. This CDR3 is 14 amino acids long. The CDR3 region is CASSVDRGLGGYTF. The CDR3 nucleotides read TGTGCCAGCAGCGTAGACAGGGGGCTAGGTGGCTACACCTTC.

The V call is TRBV27, the J call TRBJ1-5; D call uncertain. Germline lookup yields CDR1 MNHEY and CDR2 SMNVEV (reference sequence). V gave up 3 bases and J gave up 2 bases, with 11 bases separating them. The CDR3 is 15 amino acids. The CDR3 nucleotides read TGTGCCAGCAGTTTCATCGGTTTTGGCAATCAGCCCCAGCATTTT. Its protein product is CASSFIGFGNQPQHF.

This chain connects TRBV27 to TRBJ1-1; a possible D gene is TRBD1 (5 bases). The V gene's germline CDR1 is MNHEY and CDR2 SMNVEV (reference sequence). The V gene lost 8 bases and the J gene lost 6 bases, with 25 bases spanning the gap. The CDR3 is made up of 16 amino acids. CDR3: CASRLGWGVPYAEAFF. In DNA form, the CDR3 reads TGTGCCAGCCGACTGGGGTGGGGCGTTCCGTACGCTGAAGCTTTCTTT.

V gene TRBV2 combines with J gene TRBJ1-4; 8 nucleotides align to TRBD1. J was trimmed by 7 bases and V by 8 bases; bases with no gene match: 12. Germline V gene sequence: CDR1 SNHLY, CDR2 FYNNEI. The CDR3 length is 15 residues. In nucleotides, the CDR3 is TGTGCCAGCGGCCGGGGCAGGGGGCTTGCTGAAAAACTGTTTTTT. Translating it yields CASGRGRGLAEKLFF. Complete variable domain (other parts from reference TRBV2 and TRBJ1-4): EPEVTQTPSHQVTQMGQEVILRCVPISNHLYFYWYRQILGQKVEFLVSFYNNEISEKSEIFDDQFSVERPDGSNFTLKIRSTKLEDSAMYFCASGRGRGLAEKLFFGSGTQLSVL.

This clone has a single count. CDR3 region: CASSLLRGLWTEAFF. As DNA, the CDR3 is TGTGCCAGCAGTTTACTCAGGGGGCTATGGACTGAAGCTTTCTTT. This chain connects TRBV28 to TRBJ1-1; 8 bases are a match to TRBD1. Germline V gene lookup returns CDR1 MDHEN and CDR2 SYDVKM. CDR3 length: 15 residues. Trimming took 2 bases from V and 5 from J; bases not matched to a gene: 7.

The chain has TRBV5-1 and TRBJ2-2, with 7 bases identical to TRBD1. CDR1 is SGHRS, CDR2 YFSETQ, per germline. V lost 1 base and J lost 4; bases outside the gene matches: 10. This CDR3 is 17 amino acids long. CDR3 in amino acids: CASSLYPRDSLTGELFF. The CDR3 region has the DNA TGCGCCAGCAGCTTGTATCCCCGGGACAGTCTCACCGGGGAGCTGTTTTTT.

This chain joins TRBV27 and TRBJ1-4; TRBD1 might be the D (6 bases). This CDR3 region has 15 residues. The V end was cut by 6 bases, the J end by 4 bases, with 15 bases between. Germline CDR1 and CDR2: MNHEY and SMNVEV (reference sequence). CDR3 sequence: CASRARTALNEKLFF. The CDR3 nucleotides are TGTGCCAGCAGAGCTCGGACAGCTCTTAATGAAAAACTGTTTTTT.

This chain joins TRBV5-1 and TRBJ2-5; D is unclear. The length of the CDR3 is 14 residues. Germline loops: CDR1 SGHRS, CDR2 YFSETQ. V was shortened by 4 bases and J by 0 bases, with 10 bases between the two germline ends. CDR3: CASSTDTNQETQYF. The CDR3 DNA reads TGCGCCAGCAGCACAGACACGAACCAAGAGACCCAGTACTTC.

As DNA, the CDR3 is TGTGCCAGCAGACTGAAACCGGGACAGGGTGATGAAAAACTGTTTTTT. This codes for CASRLKPGQGDEKLFF. The gene calls are TRBV21-1 and TRBJ1-4; the table's D call TRBD1 went unverified against the DNA. TRBV21-1 is marked as a pseudogene. The CDR3 covers 16 residues.

The V and J genes are TRBV18 and TRBJ1-2; tentative D call: TRBD1 (5 bases). This CDR3 has 14 amino acids. In germline, CDR1 is KGHSH, CDR2 LQKENI. Trimming cost V 3 bases and J 4 bases, with 12 bases left between them. Here the CDR3 DNA reads TGTGCCAGCTCACCTGGGGCAACCGCCTATGGCTACACCTTC. Translation: CASSPGATAYGYTF.

On this clone itself: The sample carries other DNA sequences with the same CDR3. The chain couples TRBV18 to TRBJ1-2; TRBD1 matches at 8 bases. The CDR3 covers 14 residues. J was trimmed by 3 bases and V by 3 bases; bases with no gene match: 3. Germline assignment: CDR1 KGHSH and CDR2 LQKENI. As DNA, the CDR3 is TGTGCCAGCTCACCCGGACAGGGTGACTATGGCTACACCTTC. It specifies CASSPGQGDYGYTF.

The chain links TRBV18 to TRBJ1-3, with 7 bases matching TRBD1. Trimming took 5 bases from V and 4 from J; bases not matched to a gene: 5. Germline CDR1 is KGHSH and CDR2 is LQKENI. The CDR3 runs to 14 residues. The CDR3 DNA follows: TGTGCCAGCTCAGAGACAGGGATCGGAAACACCATATATTTT. Translated, it gives CASSETGIGNTIYF.

V gene TRBV7-9 combines with J gene TRBJ1-4, with D tentatively TRBD1 (5 bases). The CDR3 is 14 amino acids. In germline, CDR1 is SEHNR, CDR2 FQNEAQ (reference sequence). Trimming took 5 bases from V and 8 from J, leaving 15 bases between them. CDR3 bases: TGTGCCAGCAGCCCAACAGGATCAAACGAAAAACTGTTTTTT. Its protein product is CASSPTGSNEKLFF.

V gene TRBV9 combines with J gene TRBJ2-7; 8 bases align to TRBD2. The CDR3 has 15 residues. V was pared by 0 bases and J by 2 bases, with 4 bases of the junction left unmatched. Per the germline V gene, CDR1 is SGDLS and CDR2 is YYNGEE. The CDR3 DNA reads as TGTGCCAGCAGCGTAGCGGGAGGGGTCCCCTACGAGCAGTACTTC. Translation: CASSVAGGVPYEQYF. Complete variable domain (other parts from reference TRBV9 and TRBJ2-7): DSGVTQTPKHLITATGQRVTLRCSPRSGDLSVYWYQQSLDQGLQFLIQYYNGEERAKGNILERFSAQQFPDLHSELNLSSLELGDSALYFCASSVAGGVPYEQYFGPGTRLTVT.

The chain joins TRBV9 to TRBJ2-2; 13 bases line up with TRBD2. The V gene end was trimmed by 4 bases and the J gene end by 4 bases; junction bases not matched to a gene: 13. Germline assignment: CDR1 SGDLS and CDR2 YYNGEE. This CDR3 contains 19 residues. The CDR3 bases are TGTGCCAGCAGCTCTCACTTAAGGACTAGCGGGAGTACCACCGGGGAGCTGTTTTTT. It yields the protein CASSSHLRTSGSTTGELFF.

The rearrangement joins TRBV24-1 to TRBJ2-1; a possible D gene is TRBD2 (5 bases). The V and J ends lost 2 bases and 7 bases respectively, with 14 bases between them. Germline CDR1 is KGHDR and CDR2 is SFDVKD. The CDR3 runs to 15 residues. Here the CDR3 reads CATSDSRGSGNEQFF. Written as DNA, the CDR3 is TGTGCCACCAGTGATTCCCGAGGGTCGGGGAATGAGCAGTTCTTC.

Written as DNA, the CDR3 is TGTGCCAGCAGCTTTTCCGGGACAGGTTACAATGAGCAGTTCTTC. Translation gives CASSFSGTGYNEQFF. The chain couples TRBV5-5 to TRBJ2-1; TRBD1 matches at 8 bases. Germline lookup yields CDR1 SGHKS and CDR2 YYEKEE (reference sequence). V dropped 2 bases and J dropped 4; count of bases not matched to a gene: 5. The CDR3 runs 15 residues.

This chain uses TRBV10-3 with TRBJ1-4; D not resolved. V gave up 8 bases and J gave up 6 bases, with 19 bases separating them. This CDR3 comprises 15 residues. Per germline, CDR1 ENHRY and CDR2 SYGVKD. In DNA form, the CDR3 reads TGTGCCATCGCGGCTAGTCGGGTCCGGGATGAAAAACTGTTTTTT. Residues: CAIAASRVRDEKLFF.

The V call is TRBV28, the J call TRBJ2-3; D unclear. The CDR3 extends over 14 amino acids. Looked up from germline, CDR1 is MDHEN and CDR2 is SYDVKM. Trimming cost V 6 bases and J 1 base, with 11 bases left between them. CDR3 sequence: CASSPEDGTDTQYF. The CDR3 bases are TGTGCCAGCAGCCCCGAGGATGGCACAGATACGCAGTATTTT.

The J gene is TRBJ2-5, the V gene TRBV7-2; D might be TRBD2 (6 bases). V was cut by 4 bases and J by 5 bases, with 17 bases left in between. This CDR3 has 15 amino acids. The V gene's germline CDR1 is SGHTA and CDR2 FQGNSA. CDR3 protein: CASSSLAGGWETQYF. For the CDR3, the DNA is TGTGCCAGCAGCTCACTAGCCGGAGGGTGGGAGACCCAGTACTTC.

The DNA of the CDR3 is TGTGCCAGCAGCTTAGTGGGGGCCGGGGGCTACACCTTC. This gives the protein CASSLVGAGGYTF. The chain links TRBV7-9 to TRBJ1-2; D perhaps matches TRBD1 (6 bases). This CDR3 comprises 13 residues. Germline CDR1 is SEHNR and CDR2 is FQNEAQ (reference sequence). The V end lost 1 base, the J end lost 8 bases, and 11 bases lay between the germline ends.

This chain links TRBV5-6 with TRBJ2-5, with 8 bases aligning to TRBD1. With V trimmed by 1 base and J by 7 bases, 12 bases remained unmatched. Germline CDR1 is SGHDT and CDR2 is YYEEEE. The CDR3 extends over 16 amino acids. The DNA for the CDR3 is TGTGCCAGCAGCTTGTTTCGGACAGGGAGGAGTGGGACCCAGTACTTC. Encoded protein: CASSLFRTGRSGTQYF.

This chain links TRBV28 with TRBJ1-2; 7 bases are a match to TRBD1. The CDR3 has 15 residues. V dropped 4 bases and J dropped 2; count of bases not matched to a gene: 7. Germline V gives CDR1 MDHEN, CDR2 SYDVKM. The CDR3 here is CASSSSGGPNYGYTF. The CDR3, as DNA: TGTGCCAGCAGTTCCTCAGGGGGGCCCAACTATGGCTACACCTTC.

J is TRBJ2-5 and V is TRBV11-1; 11 bases map to TRBD2. Losses at the gene ends were 5 bases for V and 5 bases for J; bases not matched to a gene: 4. Germline loops: CDR1 SGHAT, CDR2 FQDESV (reference sequence). The CDR3 contains 14 residues. The CDR3 DNA is TGTGCCAGCAGCGGCGGACTAGCGGGTGAGACCCAGTACTTC. The encoded protein is CASSGGLAGETQYF.

The chain joins TRBV6-5 to TRBJ1-5, with 7 bases fitting TRBD1. Trimming took 8 bases from V and 4 from J; bases not matched to a gene: 5. The CDR3 covers 13 residues. CDR1 MNHEY and CDR2 SVGAGI come from the germline V gene. CDR3 protein: CASQTGRNQPQHF. CDR3 nucleotide sequence: TGTGCCAGCCAGACAGGGAGGAATCAGCCCCAGCATTTT.